The 8 T cell receptor beta chains in this list originate from one sample, sequenced in a study of blood T cell repertoires in COVID-19 (TCRdb year 2020). The library came from the immunoSEQ multiplex PCR assay. Here the immuneACCESS table is served through TCRdb, limited to in-frame sequences with V and J called. Missing clones are a known gap in these copies; in checked studies unresolved V genes cover under half, and the rest lacks a known reason. Counted in this sample were some 68,000 clones; roughly 87% of them appeared once. The ten largest clones take up roughly 3.2% of the sample. Source material: peripheral blood. The receptors derive from a woman aged 45-60 years with COVID-19, enrolled during active disease.

Only one count was recorded for this clone. The chain has TRBV7-8 and TRBJ2-7, with 10 bases lining up with TRBD2. Trimming at V came to 5 bases and at J to 0 bases, leaving 10 bases not matched to a gene. From germline, CDR1 is SGHVS and CDR2 FQNEAQ. CDR3 length: 17 residues. The CDR3 loop is CASSPISTSGISYEQYF. The CDR3 DNA reads as TGTGCCAGCAGCCCAATCTCCACTAGCGGGATCTCCTACGAGCAGTACTTC.

The chain couples TRBV27 to TRBJ1-2; 7 bases are shared with TRBD1. The CDR3 runs 17 residues. Germline V lookup: CDR1 MNHEY, CDR2 SMNVEV (reference sequence). V lost 2 bases, J lost 4 bases, and 13 bases stayed unmatched. The CDR3 protein is CASSLRDAGRGVYGYTF. The CDR3 nucleotides read TGTGCCAGCAGTTTAAGGGACGCGGGCAGGGGGGTCTATGGCTACACCTTC.

The chain couples TRBV4-1 to TRBJ2-7; D is perhaps TRBD1 (5 bases). The CDR3 is made up of 14 amino acids. In germline, CDR1 is MGHRA, CDR2 YSYEKL. The V gene lost 3 bases and the J gene lost 9 bases, with 18 bases spanning the gap. CDR3 nucleotides: TGCGCCAGCAGCCACGCCCCAACAGGAATCGGGCAGTACTTC. Its protein is CASSHAPTGIGQYF.

V gene TRBV29-1 combines with J gene TRBJ2-7; no reliable D call. V was trimmed by 0 bases and J by 4 bases, leaving 10 bases between them. The germline gives CDR1 SQVTM, CDR2 ANQGSEA. CDR3 length equals 13 residues. CDR3 in amino acids: CSVEDRGRYEQYF. CDR3 in DNA: TGCAGCGTTGAAGATCGAGGCCGATACGAGCAGTACTTC.

The chain employs TRBV11-2 and TRBJ2-5; 7 bases are a match to TRBD1. Trimming took 5 bases from V and 0 from J; bases not matched to a gene: 3. CDR1 is SGHAT and CDR2 is FQNNGV in the germline V gene. CDR3 length equals 14 residues. The CDR3 region is CASSRTGDQETQYF. In DNA, the CDR3 is TGTGCCAGCAGCCGCACAGGGGACCAAGAGACCCAGTACTTC.

The rearrangement uses TRBV7-9 and TRBJ2-4, with 7 bases that match TRBD1. V shed 0 bases, J shed 5 bases, and the junction held 4 bases outside the gene matches. Germline V gene data show CDR1 as SEHNR and CDR2 as FQNEAQ (reference sequence). The CDR3 spans 15 residues. The CDR3 is CASSLARGRENIQYF. CDR3 nucleotides: TGTGCCAGCAGCTTAGCAAGGGGGCGGGAAAACATTCAGTACTTC.

This chain links TRBV10-3 with TRBJ1-6; 7 bases align to TRBD1. Unmatched junction bases numbered 6, after V lost 2 bases and J lost 5 bases. The CDR3 covers 16 residues. Germline CDR1 and CDR2: ENHRY and SYGVKD. The CDR3 loop is CAISERTGPDNSPLHF. Here the CDR3 DNA reads TGTGCCATCAGTGAGCGGACAGGTCCAGATAATTCACCCCTCCACTTT.

This clone occurred a few times. The chain has TRBV5-1 and TRBJ2-7, with TRBD2 identical over 8 bases. V dropped 4 bases and J dropped 0; count of bases not matched to a gene: 12. CDR1 is SGHRS, CDR2 YFSETQ, per germline. The CDR3 has 17 amino acids. The CDR3 loop is CASSAGGVLAVSYEQYF. DNA of the CDR3: TGCGCCAGCAGCGCCGGGGGAGTACTAGCGGTCTCCTACGAGCAGTACTTC.